The 18 T cell receptor beta chains presented below share a single source sample, sequenced in a study of cytomegalovirus exposure and HLA in healthy donors. 13 Jbeta primers and 60 Vbeta primers were used for the PCR. Measured with immunoSEQ multiplex PCR; TCRdb has only the in-frame clones, and not every one. The table shows 140,000 or so clones, with 65% to 90% occurring only once. The source material was PBMCs. The receptor set was obtained from a woman under 40 in good health and CMV-seronegative.

The chain links TRBV7-9 to TRBJ1-5, with TRBD1 identical over 7 bases. The CDR3 has 15 residues. J lost 0 bases, V lost 3 bases, and 2 bases had no gene match. Looked up from germline, CDR1 is SEHNR and CDR2 is FQNEAQ (reference sequence). The chain's CDR3 is CASSFGTVSNQPQHF. The CDR3 bases are TGTGCCAGCAGCTTTGGGACAGTTAGCAATCAGCCCCAGCATTTT.

This clone showed up just once. The chain links TRBV6-5 to TRBJ2-7, with 7 positions matching TRBD1. Germline values: CDR1 MNHEY, CDR2 SVGAGI. Unmatched junction bases numbered 4, after V lost 2 bases and J lost 6 bases. The CDR3 sequence is 13 residues long. The CDR3 here is CASSYGSGGEQYF. Here the CDR3 DNA reads TGTGCCAGCAGTTACGGGTCAGGGGGCGAGCAGTACTTC.

This sequence joins TRBV6-1 and TRBJ1-4; 10 bases match TRBD1. Germline values: CDR1 MNHNS, CDR2 SASEGT. There are 15 residues in the CDR3. V shed 5 bases, J shed 8 bases, and the junction held 8 bases outside the gene matches. CDR3 loop: CASSPRTGGEEKLFF. The CDR3 DNA reads TGTGCCAGCAGTCCCCGGACAGGGGGAGAGGAAAAACTGTTTTTT.

The chain joins TRBV7-9 to TRBJ2-7; a possible D gene is TRBD1 (6 bases). Per the germline V gene, CDR1 is SEHNR and CDR2 is FQNEAQ (reference sequence). Trimming pared 1 base from V and 2 bases from J, leaving 9 bases between. The CDR3 runs 14 residues. In DNA, the CDR3 is TGTGCCAGCAGCTTAGGAGGGGGTGCCTACGAGCAGTACTTC. The encoded protein is CASSLGGGAYEQYF. Full variable domain (outside the CDR3, taken from reference TRBV7-9 and TRBJ2-7): DTGVSQNPRHKITKRGQNVTFRCDPISEHNRLYWYRQTLGQGPEFLTYFQNEAQLEKSRLLSDRFSAERPKGSFSTLEIQRTEQGDSAMYLCASSLGGGAYEQYFGPGTRLTVT.

This chain uses TRBV10-2 with TRBJ2-7; D might be TRBD1 (8 bases). The CDR3 loop spans 14 amino acids. V lost 2 bases and J lost 5, with 13 bases in between. Germline CDR1 reads WSHSY; CDR2 reads SAAADI. The CDR3 protein is CASSEGQGGDEQYF. CDR3 DNA: TGCGCCAGCAGTGAGGGACAGGGAGGGGACGAGCAGTACTTC.

The genes are TRBV10-1 and TRBJ2-1; D uncertain. The length of the CDR3 is 17 residues. CDR1 WNHNN and CDR2 SYGVQD come from the germline V gene (reference sequence). The germline V and J ends were trimmed by 2 bases and 0 bases, with 14 bases remaining between them. CDR3 sequence reads: CASSETRLPSSYNEQFF. The CDR3, as DNA: TGCGCCAGCAGTGAGACGAGACTGCCCAGCTCCTACAATGAGCAGTTCTTC.

The gene calls are TRBV5-1 and TRBJ2-7; TRBD1 aligns across 9 bases. Germline CDR1 SGHRS, CDR2 YFSETQ. There are 15 residues in the CDR3. V lost 4 bases and J lost 7; bases outside the gene matches: 12. The CDR3 DNA reads as TGCGCCAGCAGCCCCCGACAGGGGGTTCGGAGGGAGCAGTACTTC. Encoded protein: CASSPRQGVRREQYF.

Of note for this clone: A read error may produce the germline difference seen at one junction end. The V and J genes are TRBV7-9 and TRBJ1-4, with TRBD1 matching over 7 bases. The CDR3 has 16 residues. CDR1 is SEHNR, CDR2 FQNEAQ, per germline (reference sequence). CDR3 in DNA: TGTTCCAGCAGCCTTGATACAGGGGTGGCTAATGAAAAACTGTTTTTT. Its translation is CSSSLDTGVANEKLFF.

The chain employs TRBV7-2 and TRBJ2-1; 7 bases align to TRBD1. Germline CDR1 SGHTA, CDR2 FQGNSA. V lost 4 bases to trimming and J lost 6 bases; unmatched junction nucleotides: 9. The CDR3 is 15 amino acids. The CDR3 sequence is CASSSGRDSSNEQFF. The CDR3 nucleotides are TGTGCCAGCAGCTCGGGACGGGACAGTTCCAATGAGCAGTTCTTC.

This clone appeared a single time. CDR3 amino acids: CASRGRVNAGELFF. CDR3 DNA sequence: TGTGCCAGCAGGGGCAGGGTCAACGCCGGGGAGCTGTTTTTT. J is TRBJ2-2 and V is TRBV2; D possibly corresponds to TRBD1 (5 bases). The germline V and J ends were trimmed by 6 bases and 6 bases, with 14 bases remaining between them. Germline V CDR1 and CDR2: SNHLY, FYNNEI. The CDR3 sequence is 14 residues long.

CDR3 sequence: CASSARDFGYTF. As DNA, the CDR3 is TGTGCCAGCAGCGCCCGGGATTTTGGCTACACCTTC. The chain carries TRBV9 and TRBJ1-2; D call uncertain. V was shortened by 3 bases and J by 7 bases, with 10 bases between the two germline ends. CDR1 SGDLS and CDR2 YYNGEE come from the germline V gene. The CDR3 extends over 12 amino acids. Full variable domain (missing parts from reference TRBV9 and TRBJ1-2): DSGVTQTPKHLITATGQRVTLRCSPRSGDLSVYWYQQSLDQGLQFLIQYYNGEERAKGNILERFSAQQFPDLHSELNLSSLELGDSALYFCASSARDFGYTFGSGTRLTVV.

V is TRBV4-1 and J is TRBJ1-2; perhaps TRBD1 as D (6 bases). The V end lost 2 bases, the J end lost 1 base, and 11 bases lay between the germline ends. Germline CDR1 MGHRA, CDR2 YSYEKL. CDR3 length: 15 residues. This chain's CDR3 is CASSQRGTNNYGYTF. The CDR3 region has the DNA TGCGCCAGCAGCCAAAGGGGGACCAATAACTATGGCTACACCTTC.

The chain joins TRBV5-5 to TRBJ1-5; 10 positions match TRBD1. Trimming at V came to 0 bases and at J to 13 bases, leaving 7 bases not matched to a gene. There are 14 residues in the CDR3. Germline loops: CDR1 SGHKS, CDR2 YYEKEE (reference sequence). CDR3 residues: CASSLGTGGAGQHF. As DNA, the CDR3 is TGTGCCAGCAGCTTGGGGACAGGGGGGGCTGGGCAGCATTTT.

The rearrangement links TRBV6-1 to TRBJ1-4; TRBD1 agrees at 7 bases. V shed 4 bases and J 4 bases; nucleotides not matched to a gene: 6. Germline CDR1 reads MNHNS; CDR2 reads SASEGT. The CDR3 loop spans 15 amino acids. The CDR3 DNA is TGTGCCAGCAGTGCCCACAGGGGTAGTAATGAAAAACTGTTTTTT. Translated: CASSAHRGSNEKLFF.

In its sample, this clone was seen once. The J gene is TRBJ2-2, the V gene TRBV2; 9 nucleotides line up with TRBD2. The length of the CDR3 is 14 residues. The ends lost 7 bases at V and 11 bases at J; junction bases unmatched: 11. Germline V gene data show CDR1 as SNHLY and CDR2 as FYNNEI. This chain's CDR3 is CASKRAGGPSELFF. As DNA, the CDR3 is TGTGCCAGCAAACGGGCGGGGGGGCCGAGTGAGCTGTTTTTT.

The J gene is TRBJ2-7, the V gene TRBV6-5; 8 bases fit TRBD2. The CDR3 is 14 residues long. Trimming cost V 6 bases and J 3 bases; bases outside gene matches: 7. From germline, CDR1 is MNHEY and CDR2 SVGAGI. CDR3 sequence: CASSRTSPDYEQYF. The CDR3 nucleotides are TGTGCCAGCAGCAGGACTAGCCCCGACTACGAGCAGTACTTC.

The chain employs TRBV4-1 and TRBJ2-3; the D gene is possibly TRBD2 (5 bases). Germline values: CDR1 MGHRA, CDR2 YSYEKL. The V end was cut by 0 bases, the J end by 0 bases, with 7 bases between. CDR3 length: 15 residues. The CDR3 DNA follows: TGCGCCAGCAGCCAAGAGCGGACTAGCACAGATACGCAGTATTTT. It yields the protein CASSQERTSTDTQYF.

The chain joins TRBV5-1 to TRBJ2-5; 9 nucleotides agree with TRBD2. The J segment lost 5 bases and the V segment lost 4 bases, leaving 9 bases of the junction unmatched. Looked up from germline, CDR1 is SGHRS and CDR2 is YFSETQ. This CDR3 has 15 residues. The CDR3 loop is CASSPIAGVEETQYF. Here the CDR3 DNA reads TGCGCCAGCAGCCCGATAGCGGGAGTAGAGGAGACCCAGTACTTC.